This TCR beta chain was identified during a study of blood T cell repertoires in COVID-19. Turning to the study itself: Samples of COVID-19 (acute and convalescent) were obtained from the United States, Italy and Spain. T cells, B-cell-depleted T cells, or PBMCs supplied cDNA or gDNA.

Seattle's enrolled individuals joined amid active infection and were then monitored longitudinally. The V gene lost 0 bases and the J gene lost 5 bases, with 12 bases spanning the gap. CDR1 and CDR2 (germline): SGHDT, YYEEEE. This CDR3 region has 15 residues. As processed by the authors: Nucleated cell number was recorded as an estimate derived from reference gene primer amplification. Using immunoSEQ multiplex PCR, the repertoire was profiled, and TCRdb retains in-frame clones only, with some absent. V and J calls and clone size are given by that table; D and trimming were obtained from the DNA. Of some 150,000 clones listed, around 85% are singletons.

The sequence was collected from a man aged 60 to 75 with COVID-19, enrolled during active disease. The chain links TRBV5-6 to TRBJ1-5; D unclear. Material for sequencing was peripheral blood. The CDR3 nucleotides are TGTGCCAGCAGCTTGGGGCAGGTACCCTATCAGCCCCAGCATTTT. Translated, it gives CASSLGQVPYQPQHF. The full variable domain, in which reference TRBV5-6 and TRBJ1-5 provide the parts outside the CDR3, is DAGVTQSPTHLIKTRGQQVTLRCSPKSGHDTVSWYQQALGQGPQFIFQYYEEEERQRGNFPDRFSGHQFPNYSSELNVNALLLGDSALYLCASSLGQVPYQPQHFGDGTRLSIL.